One sample yielded the 8 T cell receptor beta chains listed below, sequenced in a study of shared clonotypes between healthy human individuals. The naive CD8 fraction comprised CD45RO-negative cells positively selected for CCR7 and excluded terminally differentiated effector memory CD45RA+ cells. The repertoire was sequenced with immunoSEQ multiplex PCR; TCRdb's copy has only in-frame clones and lacks some. The sample yields 1.5 million to 2.5 million clones, about 95% seen once. What was sequenced was naive CD8+ T cells sorted from blood. Source of these receptors: a man aged 18 to 30 in good health.

The V gene is TRBV7-2, the J gene TRBJ2-7, with D uncertain. Germline CDR1 reads SGHTA; CDR2 reads FQGNSA. The CDR3 has 13 residues. Trimming removed 5 bases at V and 3 bases at J, with 11 bases between. Here the CDR3 DNA reads TGTGCCAGCAGCCCCTATGGCGGCTACGAGCAGTACTTC. Protein: CASSPYGGYEQYF.

The chain uses TRBV9 and TRBJ2-3; D not resolved. Deletions cut 0 bases from V and 1 base from J, with 9 bases between. Germline CDR1 and CDR2: SGDLS and YYNGEE. This CDR3 contains 15 residues. CDR3 sequence (DNA): TGTGCCAGCAGCGTAGAGGTGGATGGCACAGATACGCAGTATTTT. This translates into CASSVEVDGTDTQYF.

The chain links TRBV7-9 to TRBJ2-1; 11 positions match TRBD2. Trimming at V came to 4 bases and at J to 6 bases, leaving 8 bases not matched to a gene. CDR3 length equals 16 residues. CDR1 and CDR2 (germline): SEHNR, FQNEAQ (reference sequence). This CDR3 reads CASSSTTSGTVNEQFF. The CDR3 DNA reads as TGTGCCAGCAGCTCCACGACTAGCGGGACAGTCAATGAGCAGTTCTTC.

This chain uses TRBV28 with TRBJ2-7; 8 positions agree with TRBD1. V shed 6 bases and J 2 bases; nucleotides not matched to a gene: 12. CDR3 size: 16 residues. The germline CDR1 and CDR2 sequences are MDHEN and SYDVKM. The CDR3 sequence is CASSADREGRTYEQYF. For the CDR3, the DNA is TGTGCCAGCAGCGCGGACAGGGAAGGTAGAACCTACGAGCAGTACTTC.

On this clone: The sample carries other DNA sequences with the same CDR3. The V gene is TRBV6-5, the J gene TRBJ1-5, with 7 bases fitting TRBD1. Germline V gene lookup returns CDR1 MNHEY and CDR2 SVGAGI. The CDR3 loop spans 14 amino acids. Trimming cost V 6 bases and J 2 bases; bases outside gene matches: 4. DNA of the CDR3: TGTGCCAGCAGCTCCGACAGGGGCAATCAGCCCCAGCATTTT. It encodes CASSSDRGNQPQHF.

J is TRBJ2-1 and V is TRBV27; 7 positions match TRBD2. V lost 5 bases to trimming and J lost 3 bases; unmatched junction nucleotides: 10. CDR1 and CDR2 from the germline V gene are MNHEY and SMNVEV (reference sequence). This CDR3 has 16 residues. The DNA for the CDR3 is TGTGCCAGCAGTCCGAGGGCGGGGGAGAACTACAATGAGCAGTTCTTC. This codes for CASSPRAGENYNEQFF.

The chain is built from TRBV9 and TRBJ2-2; TRBD1 agrees at 7 bases. J gave up 8 bases and V 3 bases, and 4 bases lay outside the gene matches. Germline values: CDR1 SGDLS, CDR2 YYNGEE. The CDR3 is made up of 13 amino acids. CDR3 sequence (DNA): TGTGCCAGCAGCGGTGACAGGGCTGGGGAGCTGTTTTTT. Its protein is CASSGDRAGELFF.

The chain links TRBV10-3 to TRBJ2-7, with D possibly TRBD2 on 6 matching bases. V was pared by 0 bases and J by 6 bases, with 12 bases between. Germline V gene lookup returns CDR1 ENHRY and CDR2 SYGVKD. The CDR3 contains 14 residues. Here the CDR3 reads CAISESLGGLEQYF. For the CDR3, the DNA is TGTGCCATCAGTGAGTCGTTGGGAGGTCTCGAGCAGTACTTC.